These 30 T cell receptor beta chains were sequenced from one sample in a study of T-cell reconstitution after alpha-beta-depleted transplantation in children. Researchers prepared the TCRbeta library using unique molecular identifiers, the study reports. In TCRdb, the PCR reads were re-called with MiXCR into one record per CDR3 protein. The sample yields 250,000 to 400,000 distinct CDR3 sequences, around 25% seen once. The material was PBMCs, mostly from graft donor cells, obtained 180 days after TCRalphabeta/CD19-depleted stem cell transplant. These receptors were obtained from a male patient between 5 and 17 years old who had a stem cell transplant for acute lymphoblastic leukemia, so the T cells may come from the graft donor.

The chain links TRBV11-2 to TRBJ2-6; TRBD2 matches 7 bases. CDR1 is SGHAT and CDR2 is FQNNGV in the germline V gene. J gave up 2 bases and V 0 bases, and 13 bases lay outside the gene matches. The CDR3 covers 20 residues. The CDR3 reads CASSLELPAGVLTGANVLTF. The CDR3 DNA is TGTGCCAGCAGCTTAGAGCTCCCCGCGGGAGTCCTCACTGGGGCCAACGTCCTGACTTTC.

The V gene is TRBV4-1, the J gene TRBJ2-3; 8 positions agree with TRBD2. The trim removed 5 bases at V and 5 bases at J, leaving 3 bases unmatched. Germline lookup yields CDR1 MGHRA and CDR2 YSYEKL. The CDR3 is 13 amino acids. The CDR3 loop reads CASSLLAEDTQYF. For the CDR3, the DNA is TGCGCCAGCAGCTTACTAGCGGAAGATACGCAGTATTTT.

This chain uses TRBV27 with TRBJ2-7; 7 bases fit TRBD2. CDR3 length: 15 amino acids. Losses at the gene ends were 2 bases for V and 7 bases for J; bases not matched to a gene: 11. The germline gives CDR1 MNHEY, CDR2 SMNVEV (reference sequence). Here the CDR3 reads CASSLAWGGVWEQYF. In nucleotides, the CDR3 is TGTGCCAGCAGTTTAGCATGGGGAGGGGTATGGGAGCAGTACTTC.

The V gene is TRBV20-1, the J gene TRBJ2-1; D is undetermined. Germline assignment: CDR1 DFQATT and CDR2 SNEGSKA (reference sequence). This CDR3 is 13 amino acids long. Trimming took 3 bases from V and 1 from J, leaving 7 bases between them. DNA for the CDR3: TGCAGTGCTAGGACCCGTTCCTACAATGAGCAGTTCTTC. Encoded protein: CSARTRSYNEQFF.

V usage is TRBV5-1 and J usage is TRBJ2-3; 11 bases are a match to TRBD2. The CDR3 has 17 residues. The germline CDR1 and CDR2 sequences are SGHRS and YFSETQ. The ends lost 0 bases at V and 4 bases at J; junction bases unmatched: 7. The CDR3 loop reads CASSLAVTSGMADTQYF. The CDR3 nucleotides read TGCGCCAGCAGCTTGGCCGTGACTAGCGGGATGGCAGATACGCAGTATTTT.

This clonotype was recorded a few times. The DNA of the CDR3 is TGCAGTGCTAGGGGGCCGACAGCGACCTACGAGCAGTACTTC. This sequence encodes CSARGPTATYEQYF. The V call is TRBV20-1, the J call TRBJ2-7, with D possibly being TRBD1 (5 bases). CDR3 length equals 14 residues. Germline-derived CDR1 and CDR2 are DFQATT and SNEGSKA (reference sequence). Trimming cost V 3 bases and J 2 bases, with 14 bases left between them.

The J gene is TRBJ2-1, the V gene TRBV5-1; 9 bases align to TRBD2. This CDR3 is 16 amino acids long. With 3 bases clipped from V and 6 bases from J, the junction kept 10 bases outside the gene matches. Germline CDR1 is SGHRS and CDR2 is YFSETQ. The CDR3 spells CASSYHGTSYPNEQFF. CDR3 DNA: TGCGCCAGCAGCTACCACGGGACTAGCTATCCCAATGAGCAGTTCTTC.

This chain joins TRBV20-1 and TRBJ2-7; 8 bases fit TRBD2. This CDR3 comprises 13 residues. The V gene end was trimmed by 2 bases and the J gene end by 3 bases; junction bases not matched to a gene: 3. The germline V gene encodes CDR1 DFQATT and CDR2 SNEGSKA (reference sequence). The CDR3 loop is CSARRGGSYEQYF. As DNA, the CDR3 is TGCAGTGCTAGACGGGGGGGAAGCTACGAGCAGTACTTC.

This sequence joins TRBV6-8 and TRBJ2-2; D uncertain. The CDR3 contains 12 residues. Trimming left V 10 bases short and J 0 bases short, with 6 bases between. Germline V gene data show CDR1 as MNHGY and CDR2 as SAAAGT. CDR3 nucleotides: TGTGCCAACACCCCGAACACCGGGGAGCTGTTTTTT. Translated: CANTPNTGELFF.

This clonotype was counted once. The gene calls are TRBV11-3 and TRBJ2-6, with 7 bases that match TRBD2. The ends lost 6 bases at V and 0 bases at J; junction bases unmatched: 8. CDR3 length equals 17 residues. The V gene's germline CDR1 is SGHNT and CDR2 YENEEA. The CDR3 DNA follows: TGTGCCAGCAGGGGAGGGCAGGCAAGCTCTGGGGCCAACGTCCTGACTTTC. This sequence encodes CASRGGQASSGANVLTF.

This clonotype was seen more than once but under ten times. The V gene is TRBV5-1, the J gene TRBJ2-3; 8 bases align to TRBD2. V lost 5 bases, J lost 4 bases, and 9 bases stayed unmatched. CDR1 is SGHRS, CDR2 YFSETQ, per germline. This CDR3 is built from 15 residues. The CDR3 sequence is CASSRNTGGPDTQYF. The CDR3 nucleotides are TGCGCCAGCAGTCGGAATACGGGAGGGCCAGATACGCAGTATTTT.

On this clonotype itself: A much larger clone is a single base away; this may be a read error. This chain connects TRBV5-1 to TRBJ1-1, with unresolved D. Germline V lookup: CDR1 SGHRS, CDR2 YFSETQ. Trimming pared 5 bases from V and 0 bases from J, leaving 8 bases between. The CDR3 spans 13 residues. This CDR3 is CASRGKMNTEAFF. CDR3 nucleotides: TGCGCCAGCAGAGGTAAGATGAACACTGAAGCTTTCTTT.

The chain has TRBV10-3 and TRBJ2-7, with TRBD1 identical over 8 bases. Germline CDR1 reads ENHRY; CDR2 reads SYGVKD. The junction had 14 bases not matched to a gene; V was cut back by 9 bases and J by 4 bases. There are 15 residues in the CDR3. In DNA, the CDR3 is TGTGCCATACTACGAAATCGACAGGGGAGGTACGAGCAGTACTTC. Protein product: CAILRNRQGRYEQYF.

Many counts were recorded for this clonotype. The rearrangement links TRBV9 to TRBJ2-3; D possibly corresponds to TRBD1 (6 bases). There are 15 residues in the CDR3. V dropped 0 bases and J dropped 6 bases, with 14 bases sitting between them. The V gene's germline CDR1 is SGDLS and CDR2 YYNGEE. This chain's CDR3 is CASSVENREWDTQYF. CDR3 nucleotide sequence: TGTGCCAGCAGCGTAGAGAACAGGGAGTGGGATACGCAGTATTTT.

The chain carries TRBV6-1 and TRBJ2-1; TRBD1 matches at 8 bases. J lost 0 bases, V lost 6 bases, and 10 bases had no gene match. CDR1 is MNHNS and CDR2 is SASEGT in the germline V gene. This CDR3 is 17 amino acids long. CDR3 in amino acids: CASSHRDRPLSYNEQFF. CDR3 in DNA: TGTGCCAGCAGCCACCGGGACAGGCCCCTCTCCTACAATGAGCAGTTCTTC.

This clonotype was observed a handful of times. This chain links TRBV6-5 with TRBJ1-1; possibly TRBD1 for D (5 bases). There are 14 residues in the CDR3. In germline, CDR1 is MNHEY, CDR2 SVGAGI. V dropped 4 bases and J dropped 2 bases, with 11 bases sitting between them. The DNA for the CDR3 is TGTGCCAGCAGTTGGGGGGGACGAAACACTGAAGCTTTCTTT. Protein product: CASSWGGRNTEAFF.

The rearrangement joins TRBV6-1 to TRBJ2-7, with D possibly TRBD1 on 5 matching bases. The CDR3 contains 15 residues. Trimming cost V 5 bases and J 6 bases, with 20 bases left between them. Germline V gene sequence: CDR1 MNHNS, CDR2 SASEGT. The DNA for the CDR3 is TGTGCCAGCAGTACCCTGGACATTTCTTTCGGCGAGCAGTACTTC. As protein: CASSTLDISFGEQYF.

The sample holds a few counts of this clonotype. This chain connects TRBV7-9 to TRBJ2-7; possibly TRBD1 or TRBD2 for D (5 bases each). The ends were cut back, 5 bases at V and 2 bases at J, with 16 bases in the middle. Germline V gives CDR1 SEHNR, CDR2 FQNEAQ (reference sequence). The CDR3 runs to 15 residues. The CDR3 DNA follows: TGTGCCAGCAGCATTTCCCCGGGGCCGCCCTACGAGCAGTACTTC. Translation gives CASSISPGPPYEQYF.

The chain has TRBV18 and TRBJ2-7, with D possibly TRBD2 on 7 matching bases. The germline gives CDR1 KGHSH, CDR2 LQKENI. V lost 3 bases and J 2 bases, leaving 14 bases between the germline ends. This CDR3 comprises 15 residues. CDR3 bases: TGTGCCAGCTCACCCACTATCGGGGGGCCCTACGAGCAGTACTTC. Its protein product is CASSPTIGGPYEQYF.

This clonotype occurred a few times. CDR3 protein: CASSGRTETTDLRSYEQYF. DNA for the CDR3: TGTGCCAGCAGCGGCCGGACAGAAACTACTGACCTTAGATCCTACGAGCAGTACTTC. The V and J genes are TRBV21-1 and TRBJ2-7; TRBD1, as called in the table, went unchecked against the DNA. TRBV21-1 is noted as a pseudogene. The CDR3 consists of 19 residues.

This chain links TRBV19 with TRBJ2-1, with 12 bases lining up with TRBD2. V lost 6 bases to trimming and J lost 7 bases; unmatched junction nucleotides: 7. Germline V gene sequence: CDR1 LNHDA, CDR2 SQIVND (reference sequence). This CDR3 comprises 15 residues. The CDR3: CASSHTSGRRNEQFF. CDR3 nucleotides: TGTGCCAGTAGCCATACTAGCGGGAGGAGAAATGAGCAGTTCTTC. The entire variable domain, with the rest obtained from reference TRBV19 and TRBJ2-1, is as follows: DGGITQSPKYLFRKEGQNVTLSCEQNLNHDAMYWYRQDPGQGLRLIYYSQIVNDFQKGDIAEGYSVSREKKESFPLTVTSAQKNPTAFYLCASSHTSGRRNEQFFGPGTRLTVL.

This clonotype was seen more than once but under ten times. This chain joins TRBV20-1 and TRBJ2-7, with 8 positions matching TRBD1. J was trimmed by 4 bases and V by 1 base; bases with no gene match: 6. Germline V gives CDR1 DFQATT, CDR2 SNEGSKA (reference sequence). CDR3 length equals 14 residues. DNA of the CDR3: TGCAGTGCTAGAGGGGCAGGGGGCAAGTACGAGCAGTACTTC. Translation gives CSARGAGGKYEQYF.

This clonotype was seen only a few times. The rearrangement joins TRBV20-1 to TRBJ2-3, with 8 bases fitting TRBD1. The CDR3 totals 16 residues. CDR1 is DFQATT and CDR2 is SNEGSKA in the germline V gene (reference sequence). The V and J ends lost 5 bases and 3 bases, in that order; junction bases with no gene match: 13. CDR3 sequence: CSAHNRGQERTDTQYF. The CDR3 nucleotides are TGCAGTGCTCATAACAGGGGACAGGAAAGGACAGATACGCAGTATTTT.

The sample holds many counts of this clonotype. The rearrangement links TRBV10-3 to TRBJ1-1, with no clear D. Deletions cut 5 bases from V and 0 bases from J, with 7 bases between. This CDR3 comprises 13 residues. In germline, CDR1 is ENHRY, CDR2 SYGVKD. The CDR3 DNA reads as TGTGCCATCAGTATAGGAATGAACACTGAAGCTTTCTTT. This sequence encodes CAISIGMNTEAFF.

This clonotype appeared a few times. The V call is TRBV7-3, the J call TRBJ2-1; TRBD2 matches 13 bases. Germline CDR1 reads SGHTA; CDR2 reads FQGTGA. V was pared by 4 bases and J by 15 bases, with 12 bases of the junction left unmatched. The CDR3 covers 15 residues. CDR3 loop: CASSSTSGRAAARFF. In DNA form, the CDR3 reads TGTGCCAGCAGCTCTACTAGCGGGAGGGCCGCTGCACGGTTCTTC.

The table lists this clonotype with a few counts. V and J are TRBV3-1 and TRBJ2-3, with D perhaps matching TRBD1 or TRBD2 (5 bases each). Trimming cost V 1 base and J 2 bases, with 13 bases left between them. The CDR3 covers 16 residues. In germline, CDR1 is LGHDT, CDR2 YNNKEL (reference sequence). The CDR3, as DNA: TGTGCCAGCAGCCAAGCGAGGGGTAATCCCACAGATACGCAGTATTTT. Residues: CASSQARGNPTDTQYF.

This clonotype was counted only a few times. The chain is built from TRBV7-9 and TRBJ2-1, with TRBD2 as a possible D gene (7 bases). The CDR3 is made up of 17 amino acids. Germline V lookup: CDR1 SEHNR, CDR2 FQNEAQ (reference sequence). Between the trimmed V and J ends, which lost 4 bases and 7 bases, there was a span of 23 bases. CDR3 in amino acids: CASSSNYRGRAKNEQFF. Here the CDR3 DNA reads TGTGCCAGCAGCTCGAACTATAGGGGGAGGGCCAAAAATGAGCAGTTCTTC.

The sample holds many counts of this clonotype. The V call is TRBV15, the J call TRBJ2-7; D is possibly TRBD1 or TRBD2 (7 bases each). The CDR3 sequence is 14 residues long. The V and J ends lost 5 bases and 0 bases respectively, with 11 bases between them. CDR1 and CDR2 from the germline V gene are LNHNV and YYDKDF (reference sequence). The CDR3 bases are TGTGCCACCAGCCAGGGGGGGGACTCCTACGAGCAGTACTTC. As protein: CATSQGGDSYEQYF.

The V and J genes are TRBV7-9 and TRBJ1-1, with TRBD1 as a possible D gene (5 bases). Trimming took off 1 base at V and 0 bases at J, with 12 bases between the two ends. There are 16 residues in the CDR3. CDR1 is SEHNR, CDR2 FQNEAQ, per germline (reference sequence). DNA of the CDR3: TGTGCCAGCAGCTTAGTTCCAGGGTACATGAACACTGAAGCTTTCTTT. This translates into CASSLVPGYMNTEAFF.

The V and J genes are TRBV6-1 and TRBJ2-4; 9 bases fit TRBD2. Germline CDR1 is MNHNS and CDR2 is SASEGT. The CDR3 runs to 18 residues. V dropped 6 bases and J dropped 11; count of bases not matched to a gene: 23. DNA of the CDR3: TGTGCCAGCAGGCAGACTAGCGGAGGTCCCGGGCCATTAAGTGTTCAGTACTTC. It specifies CASRQTSGGPGPLSVQYF.